This entry lists 9 T cell receptor beta chains sequenced from one sample in a study of T cell responses to AZD1222 COVID-19 vaccine. Only in-frame clones appear in the TCRdb table, and some are missing; sequencing was by immunoSEQ multiplex PCR. The repertoire includes 100,000 to 110,000 clones, roughly 91% of them detected once, and about 1.5% sits in the top ten. The sample here was peripheral blood, taken on day 0 of AZD1222 vaccination. The source is an adult in good health.

This clone has more than one count but fewer than ten. CDR3 nucleotides: TGTGCCAGCAGTTTACAAGACTCTCCTCAGCCCCAGCATTTT. It is translated as CASSLQDSPQPQHF. The chain recombines TRBV28 with TRBJ1-5; unclear D gene. The CDR3 runs to 14 residues. Germline V gene data show CDR1 as MDHEN and CDR2 as SYDVKM. Between the trimmed V and J ends, which lost 2 bases and 6 bases, there was a span of 11 bases.

The chain employs TRBV7-3 and TRBJ2-7; TRBD2 matches at 12 bases. This CDR3 region has 13 residues. The V segment lost 5 bases and the J segment 7 bases; nucleotides outside the gene matches: 3. Germline CDR1 reads SGHTA; CDR2 reads FQGTGA. As DNA, the CDR3 is TGTGCCAGCAGCAGACTAGCGGGAGTTGAGCAGTACTTC. The encoded protein is CASSRLAGVEQYF.

The V and J genes are TRBV6-5 and TRBJ1-5; D not resolved. In germline, CDR1 is MNHEY, CDR2 SVGAGI. Trimming took 6 bases from V and 0 from J, leaving 12 bases between them. CDR3 length equals 15 residues. The CDR3 is CASRGGSHSNQPQHF. CDR3 in DNA: TGTGCCAGCAGGGGCGGAAGCCATAGCAATCAGCCCCAGCATTTT.

This clone was picked up one time. The chain employs TRBV2 and TRBJ1-4; D remains unclear. The CDR3 covers 16 residues. Germline assignment: CDR1 SNHLY and CDR2 FYNNEI. The ends were cut back, 2 bases at V and 7 bases at J, with 17 bases in the middle. The CDR3 here is CASSEIEGIRSEKLFF. Here the CDR3 DNA reads TGTGCCAGCAGTGAAATTGAGGGAATTAGGAGTGAAAAACTGTTTTTT.

The chain uses TRBV19 and TRBJ2-1; the match to TRBD2 covers 10 bases. The V segment lost 11 bases and the J segment 15 bases; nucleotides outside the gene matches: 7. The CDR3 covers 10 residues. Looked up from germline, CDR1 is LNHDA and CDR2 is SQIVND (reference sequence). The CDR3 DNA is TGTGCCGTCCTAGCGGGAGATTTGTTCTTC. Protein product: CAVLAGDLFF. Complete variable domain (other parts from reference TRBV19 and TRBJ2-1): DGGITQSPKYLFRKEGQNVTLSCEQNLNHDAMYWYRQDPGQGLRLIYYSQIVNDFQKGDIAEGYSVSREKKESFPLTVTSAQKNPTAFYLCAVLAGDLFFGPGTRLTVL.

This chain uses TRBV3-1 (or the pseudogene TRBV3-2) with TRBJ2-5, with D tentatively TRBD2 (5 bases). Germline V gene lookup returns CDR1 LGHDT and CDR2 YNNKEL (reference sequence). The CDR3 is 18 amino acids. The ends were cut back, 0 bases at V and 1 base at J, with 18 bases in the middle. CDR3 in amino acids: CASSQDHLRWETQETQYF. The CDR3, as DNA: TGTGCCAGCAGCCAAGATCATTTACGATGGGAGACCCAAGAGACCCAGTACTTC.

The rearrangement uses TRBV2 and TRBJ2-7; a possible D gene is TRBD1 (6 bases). Germline CDR1 and CDR2: SNHLY and FYNNEI. The CDR3 is 12 amino acids. The V end was cut by 9 bases, the J end by 4 bases, with 13 bases between. DNA of the CDR3: TGTGCCAGTTTGGGACAACCGTACGAGCAGTACTTC. Its translation: CASLGQPYEQYF.

The chain links TRBV28 to TRBJ2-3; no firm D call. Trimming cost V 6 bases and J 0 bases, with 7 bases left between them. The CDR3 sequence is 13 residues long. Per germline, CDR1 MDHEN and CDR2 SYDVKM. The CDR3 region has the DNA TGTGCCAGCAGGGAACCTAGCACAGATACGCAGTATTTT. Translating gives CASREPSTDTQYF.

This chain links TRBV2 with TRBJ1-5; D ambiguous. This CDR3 is built from 13 residues. V gave up 6 bases and J gave up 5 bases, with 11 bases separating them. Germline V gene sequence: CDR1 SNHLY, CDR2 FYNNEI. The CDR3 sequence: CASRWVGDQPQHF. CDR3 in DNA: TGTGCCAGCAGGTGGGTCGGGGATCAGCCCCAGCATTTT.